The sample holds many counts of the clone carrying this T cell receptor beta chain. The data belong to a study of metastatic and nonmetastatic thyroid tumors. Using MiXCR, TCRdb re-called clones from the PCR reads. Of almost 35,000 clones listed, roughly 15% were seen once; the top ten hold nearly 3.5%. Thyroid surgery took place with no prior treatment in any patient. Between the trimmed V and J ends, which lost 1 base and 10 bases, there was a span of 18 bases. This CDR3 is 16 amino acids long. Germline-derived CDR1 and CDR2 are SGHKS and YYEKEE (reference sequence). This clonotype was obtained from a female donor with papillary thyroid cancer or a benign thyroid nodule (not recorded which). Some clones in this sample may be carry-over from other donors' samples. Sequencing was carried out using blood. The gene calls are TRBV5-5 and TRBJ1-6; possible D gene TRBD1, 5 bases. The CDR3 DNA sequence: TGTGCCAGCAGCTTGACCCCCCCGGGGGTAAGCTCACCCCTCCACTTT. This gives the protein CASSLTPPGVSSPLHF.